One and the same sample provided the 28 T cell receptor beta chains below, sequenced in a study of radiation and T cells in renal cell carcinoma (dated by TCRdb to the early 2020s). The sample's time point label, decoded: baseline pretreatment blood. The meaning of the sample's treatment or condition label: 15 Gy SBRT to primary tumor, nephrectomy 4 weeks later. Receptors were amplified or captured by the immunoSEQ multiplex PCR assay. TCRdb holds this immuneACCESS table with in-frame rearrangements only. Some clones are missing; in checked studies, unresolved V genes explain under half, and the rest has no known cause. This sample holds some 150,000 clones; around four fifths were observed only once. The ten top clones hold around 21% of the sample. The sample consisted of blood, taken from a patient whose treatment included radiotherapy and nephrectomy. The receptor set was obtained from a woman in her forties or fifties with renal cell carcinoma.

The V gene is TRBV4-1, the J gene TRBJ1-5; D unresolved. The CDR3 extends over 14 amino acids. V was cut by 0 bases and J by 2 bases, with 5 bases left in between. Germline V CDR1 and CDR2: MGHRA, YSYEKL. CDR3 nucleotides: TGCGCCAGCAGCCAAGATGTTGGCAATCAGCCCCAGCATTTT. This codes for CASSQDVGNQPQHF.

The gene calls are TRBV15 and TRBJ1-1, with TRBD1 matching over 7 bases. Looked up from germline, CDR1 is LNHNV and CDR2 is YYDKDF (reference sequence). The CDR3 has 15 residues. Germline trimming cut 0 bases from V and 9 bases from J; bases unmatched to any gene: 10. The CDR3 loop is CATSRDSVGQRQAFF. The CDR3 nucleotides are TGTGCCACCAGCAGAGATTCAGTGGGACAGAGACAAGCTTTCTTT.

The V call is TRBV27, the J call TRBJ2-5; 8 bases map to TRBD1. There are 14 residues in the CDR3. Losses at the gene ends were 6 bases for V and 5 bases for J; bases not matched to a gene: 8. Germline-derived CDR1 and CDR2 are MNHEY and SMNVEV (reference sequence). CDR3 DNA: TGTGCCAGCAGATTCGCAGGGGGCGGCGAGACCCAGTACTTC. Its protein product is CASRFAGGGETQYF.

The V and J genes are TRBV6-5 and TRBJ1-1; the D gene is possibly TRBD1 (5 bases). V lost 6 bases to trimming and J lost 1 base, with 9 bases between them. This CDR3 contains 13 residues. Germline V CDR1 and CDR2: MNHEY, SVGAGI. This chain's CDR3 is CASRMTENTEAFF. CDR3 DNA: TGTGCCAGCAGGATGACAGAGAACACTGAAGCTTTCTTT.

The V and J genes are TRBV5-4 and TRBJ2-7, with D tentatively TRBD2 (6 bases). In germline, CDR1 is SGHNT, CDR2 YYREEE (reference sequence). V lost 4 bases and J lost 0, with 14 bases in between. There are 15 residues in the CDR3. The CDR3 loop reads CASSPEGRSSYEQYF. The CDR3 DNA is TGTGCCAGCAGCCCCGAGGGGAGGAGCTCCTACGAGCAGTACTTC.

The J gene is TRBJ2-2, the V gene TRBV6-5; possible D gene TRBD2, 6 bases. V lost 4 bases to trimming and J lost 1 base, with 10 bases between them. The CDR3 contains 15 residues. CDR1 is MNHEY and CDR2 is SVGAGI in the germline V gene. CDR3 residues: CASSSLAENTGELFF. The CDR3, as DNA: TGTGCCAGCAGTTCTTTAGCGGAGAACACCGGGGAGCTGTTTTTT.

The chain has TRBV6-1 and TRBJ1-4; D is ambiguous. Germline assignment: CDR1 MNHNS and CDR2 SASEGT. The CDR3 has 16 residues. V gave up 3 bases and J gave up 3 bases, with 14 bases separating them. CDR3 loop: CASSDANSNSNEKLFF. The CDR3 coding sequence is TGTGCCAGCAGTGACGCTAACAGTAACTCTAATGAAAAACTGTTTTTT.

The chain employs TRBV10-3 and TRBJ1-3, with D perhaps TRBD1 (5 bases). The V gene lost 6 bases and the J gene lost 0 bases, with 21 bases spanning the gap. This CDR3 has 18 residues. Germline loops: CDR1 ENHRY, CDR2 SYGVKD. The CDR3 spells CAIRVTLYGGSSGNTIYF. CDR3 nucleotides: TGTGCCATCAGGGTGACACTCTACGGGGGAAGCTCTGGAAACACCATATATTTT.

V usage is TRBV25-1 and J usage is TRBJ2-7; no clear D gene. Germline lookup yields CDR1 MGHDK and CDR2 SYGVNS. The germline V and J ends were trimmed by 3 bases and 0 bases, with 9 bases remaining between them. The CDR3 spans 14 residues. The CDR3: CASSDLTNSYEQYF. The CDR3 DNA reads TGTGCCAGCAGTGACCTGACAAACTCCTACGAGCAGTACTTC.

The V and J genes are TRBV30 and TRBJ1-5; TRBD1 matches at 8 bases. The CDR3 has 14 residues. CDR1 GTSNPN and CDR2 SVGIG come from the germline V gene (reference sequence). The V and J ends lost 4 bases and 3 bases, in that order; junction bases with no gene match: 5. The DNA for the CDR3 is TGTGCCTGGACGCGACAGGGGTACAATCAGCCCCAGCATTTT. Translating it yields CAWTRQGYNQPQHF. Supplemented by reference TRBV30 and TRBJ1-5, the full variable domain reads SQTIHQWPATLVQPVGSPLSLECTVEGTSNPNLYWYRQAAGRGLQLLFYSVGIGQISSEVPQNLSASRPQDRQFILSSKKLLLSDSGFYLCAWTRQGYNQPQHFGDGTRLSIL.

The chain links TRBV28 to TRBJ1-6; a weak D match, TRBD1 (6 bases). The germline V and J ends were trimmed by 6 bases and 7 bases, with 10 bases remaining between them. Germline CDR1 reads MDHEN; CDR2 reads SYDVKM. CDR3 size: 13 residues. The CDR3 protein is CASSRGGNSPLHF. The CDR3 DNA sequence: TGTGCCAGCAGCAGGGGAGGGAATTCACCCCTCCACTTT. The variable domain in full, with the rest retrieved from reference TRBV28 and TRBJ1-6, is DVKVTQSSRYLVKRTGEKVFLECVQDMDHENMFWYRQDPGLGLRLIYFSYDVKMKEKGDIPEGYSVSREKKERFSLILESASTNQTSMYLCASSRGGNSPLHFGNGTRLTVT.

V gene TRBV5-1 combines with J gene TRBJ1-4; D not resolved. The CDR3 contains 14 residues. The V end lost 4 bases, the J end lost 0 bases, and 7 bases lay between the germline ends. The germline V gene encodes CDR1 SGHRS and CDR2 YFSETQ. CDR3 protein: CASSEEATNEKLFF. CDR3 DNA: TGCGCCAGCAGCGAAGAAGCAACTAATGAAAAACTGTTTTTT.

The genes are TRBV10-1 and TRBJ2-1; 10 bases line up with TRBD2. This CDR3 spans 13 amino acids. Germline CDR1 WNHNN, CDR2 SYGVQD (reference sequence). Trimming took 8 bases from V and 6 from J; bases not matched to a gene: 4. The CDR3 DNA follows: TGCGCCAGCGTGGCTAGCGGGGGCAATGAGCAGTTCTTC. As protein: CASVASGGNEQFF.

The rearrangement uses TRBV20-1 and TRBJ2-3; a possible D gene is TRBD2 (6 bases). There are 10 residues in the CDR3. V shed 5 bases and J shed 10 bases, with 10 bases lying between them. Germline V gives CDR1 DFQATT, CDR2 SNEGSKA (reference sequence). In DNA, the CDR3 is TGCAGTGCTCGGGACTTTGCGCAGTATTTT. It yields the protein CSARDFAQYF.

V and J are TRBV10-3 and TRBJ2-1; D possibly corresponds to TRBD2 (6 bases). The V end was cut by 3 bases, the J end by 2 bases, with 8 bases between. Germline V gene sequence: CDR1 ENHRY, CDR2 SYGVKD. The CDR3 totals 14 residues. CDR3 loop: CAISEAGTYNEQFF. The CDR3 region has the DNA TGTGCCATCAGTGAAGCGGGCACCTACAATGAGCAGTTCTTC.

The chain links TRBV11-3 to TRBJ2-5; D gene uncertain. The CDR3 consists of 13 residues. V was pared by 8 bases and J by 5 bases, with 15 bases between. The germline CDR1 and CDR2 sequences are SGHNT and YENEEA. The CDR3 reads CASGLTAHETQYF. The DNA for the CDR3 is TGTGCCAGCGGCCTGACGGCCCATGAGACCCAGTACTTC.

The V call is TRBV5-1, the J call TRBJ2-4; 7 bases line up with TRBD2. The CDR3 is made up of 15 amino acids. Germline CDR1 reads SGHRS; CDR2 reads YFSETQ. J gave up 8 bases and V 4 bases, and 12 bases lay outside the gene matches. As DNA, the CDR3 is TGCGCCAGCAGCCAAGACTTGCGGGAGCGGGACATTCAGTACTTC. Its translation: CASSQDLRERDIQYF.

The J gene is TRBJ2-7, the V gene TRBV5-6; possible D gene TRBD1, 5 bases. CDR1 and CDR2 from the germline V gene are SGHDT and YYEEEE. CDR3 size: 13 residues. The germline V and J ends were trimmed by 4 bases and 3 bases, with 11 bases remaining between them. The CDR3 protein is CASSPPRDYEQYF. The CDR3 DNA follows: TGTGCCAGCAGCCCCCCCAGGGACTACGAGCAGTACTTC.

The V and J genes are TRBV4-2 and TRBJ1-5; no firm D call. This CDR3 is 13 amino acids long. Germline CDR1 LGHNA, CDR2 YNFKEQ. Trimming cost V 1 base and J 11 bases, with 12 bases left between them. CDR3 protein: CASSQGLRAAQHF. The CDR3 DNA reads as TGTGCCAGCAGCCAAGGTCTTAGGGCAGCCCAGCATTTT.

This clone was seen only once. The chain combines TRBV2 with TRBJ2-5, with unresolved D. Trimming took 5 bases from V and 5 from J, leaving 6 bases between them. The CDR3 runs to 11 residues. Germline CDR1 is SNHLY and CDR2 is FYNNEI. CDR3 sequence (DNA): TGTGCCAGCAGTCCAACGGAGACCCAGTACTTC. Its protein product is CASSPTETQYF.

This clone appeared once. The chain uses TRBV5-4 and TRBJ1-5, with a possible D match to TRBD1 (6 bases). The CDR3 runs 14 residues. In germline, CDR1 is SGHNT, CDR2 YYREEE (reference sequence). V was shortened by 1 base and J by 8 bases, with 13 bases between the two germline ends. The CDR3 sequence: CASSLMGGTEPQHF. In DNA form, the CDR3 reads TGTGCCAGCAGCTTGATGGGGGGCACAGAGCCCCAGCATTTT.

The chain uses TRBV18 and TRBJ2-6; possible D gene TRBD1, 6 bases. The CDR3 runs 15 residues. Per the germline V gene, CDR1 is KGHSH and CDR2 is LQKENI. V was trimmed by 3 bases and J by 4 bases, leaving 10 bases between them. The CDR3 reads CASSPGQSGANVLTF. The CDR3 DNA is TGTGCCAGCTCACCCGGACAGTCCGGGGCCAACGTCCTGACTTTC. The full variable domain, with the rest looked up from reference TRBV18 and TRBJ2-6, is NAGVMQNPRHLVRRRGQEARLRCSPMKGHSHVYWYRQLPEEGLKFMVYLQKENIIDESGMPKERFSAEFPKEGPSILRIQQVVRGDSAAYFCASSPGQSGANVLTFGAGSRLTVL.

The gene calls are TRBV6-5 and TRBJ1-1, with D unclear. Trimming left V 6 bases short and J 14 bases short, with 19 bases between. The CDR3 sequence is 12 residues long. Germline CDR1 and CDR2: MNHEY and SVGAGI. CDR3 sequence reads: CASSLSHREEFF. CDR3 sequence (DNA): TGTGCCAGCAGCCTTAGTCATCGCGAGGAATTCTTT.

The chain is built from TRBV6-5 and TRBJ2-7; 9 bases map to TRBD1. This CDR3 spans 13 amino acids. Germline loops: CDR1 MNHEY, CDR2 SVGAGI. The junction had 11 bases not matched to a gene; V was cut back by 6 bases and J by 11 bases. Written as DNA, the CDR3 is TGTGCCAGCAGACGACAGGGGGTAGGTCTAGAGTACTTC. Translated, it gives CASRRQGVGLEYF.

This chain joins TRBV30 and TRBJ1-2, with 8 positions matching TRBD1. CDR3 length: 13 amino acids. V gave up 4 bases and J gave up 8 bases; unmatched junction bases: 9. Germline V CDR1 and CDR2: GTSNPN, SVGIG (reference sequence). The CDR3 DNA follows: TGTGCCTGGATGTTTGCAGGGGGCCGGGGCTACACCTTC. It translates to CAWMFAGGRGYTF.

The chain links TRBV13 to TRBJ1-1, with D hard to call. Trimming pared 3 bases from V and 7 bases from J, leaving 12 bases between. This CDR3 is built from 13 residues. CDR1 PRHDT and CDR2 FYEKMQ come from the germline V gene (reference sequence). The CDR3 region is CASSLVRDGEAFF. DNA of the CDR3: TGTGCCAGCAGCTTGGTGCGCGACGGTGAAGCTTTCTTT. Full variable domain (remainder filled in from reference TRBV13 and TRBJ1-1): AAGVIQSPRHLIKEKRETATLKCYPIPRHDTVYWYQQGPGQDPQFLISFYEKMQSDKGSIPDRFSAQQFSDYHSELNMSSLELGDSALYFCASSLVRDGEAFFGQGTRLTVV.

This rearrangement joins TRBV2 to TRBJ2-5; no definite D call. Germline assignment: CDR1 SNHLY and CDR2 FYNNEI. The CDR3 runs to 13 residues. V was pared by 6 bases and J by 5 bases, with 13 bases between. CDR3 sequence reads: CASSATRTETQYF. The CDR3 DNA follows: TGTGCCAGCAGCGCGACGAGAACGGAGACCCAGTACTTC.

This sequence joins TRBV6-6 and TRBJ2-7, with 9 bases identical to TRBD1. Losses at the gene ends were 9 bases for V and 9 bases for J; bases not matched to a gene: 12. The CDR3 length is 13 residues. Germline V gene lookup returns CDR1 MNHNY and CDR2 SVGAGI (reference sequence). This CDR3 is CASRPGQGTRQYF. CDR3 sequence (DNA): TGTGCCAGTAGACCGGGACAGGGTACGAGGCAGTACTTC.